This T cell receptor beta chain was identified in a study of multiple sclerosis patients with progressive multifocal leukoencephalopathy. The count of this clone is one. Its antigen is not identified. General observations from the study: Before and during natalizumab, the clones expanded at PML already existed.

Time point noted: more than five months of natalizumab therapy. All PML patients were female, and all patients had earlier interferon beta. Profiling relied on immunoSEQ multiplex PCR, and the TCRdb table lists in-frame clones only, not all of them. The sample has some 31,000 clones, just under 90% seen once; the top ten hold 1.5%. Specimen: PBMCs, collected from a patient treated with natalizumab. This receptor was obtained from a human donor with multiple sclerosis.

CDR3 sequence (DNA): TGTGCCAGCATCGCCCAAATGAACACTGAAGCTTTCTTT. It codes for CASIAQMNTEAFF. V usage is TRBV5-6 and J usage is TRBJ1-1; D is ambiguous. This CDR3 is 13 amino acids long. The ends were cut back, 6 bases at V and 0 bases at J, with 9 bases in the middle. Per the germline V gene, CDR1 is SGHDT and CDR2 is YYEEEE.